This T cell receptor beta chain was observed in a study of OX40 agonist ivuxolimab in advanced cancers. Germline CDR1 is MNHNY and CDR2 is SVGAGI (reference sequence). The CDR3 length is 14 residues. After removal of 7 bases from V and 1 base from J, the junction contained 5 bases not matched to a gene. On this clone itself: The antigen is unknown.

TCRdb's copy holds only in-frame clones and misses some; the assay was immunoSEQ multiplex PCR. Of 75,000 or so clones listed, roughly 86% were seen once; the top ten hold 25%. The study's findings and limits: Low normalized T-cell clonal expansion also characterized some of the nonresponders. CD4+ T cells averaged fewer expanded clones than CD8+ T cells.

Source: CD4+ or CD8+ T cells sorted from blood, taken in a trial of the OX40 agonist ivuxolimab. This receptor was taken from an adult with an advanced solid tumor such as melanoma, head and neck, liver or kidney cancer. The chain uses TRBV6-6 and TRBJ1-1; TRBD1 matches 8 bases. The chain's CDR3 is CASKTGQENTEAFF. CDR3 coding DNA: TGTGCCAGCAAAACGGGACAGGAGAACACTGAAGCTTTCTTT.